This TCR beta chain is from a study of T cells in Graves' hyperthyroidism and ophthalmopathy. The study's findings and limits: Blood also showed most of the thyroid clonotypes that were expanded above 0.001. For ophthalmopathy, model prediction preceded onset by a median around 7 months.

PBMCs stemmed from approximately 10 ml fresh peripheral blood. Only a few counts were recorded for this clonotype. Its matching antigen is unknown. Template material for amplifying TCR beta CDR3 regions consisted of RNA transcripts. The primer set for the first-round RT-PCR of the TCR CDR3 was HTBI. TCRdb processed the multiplex PCR reads anew with MiXCR; each CDR3 protein has one entry. The sample carries more than 550,000 distinct CDR3 sequences, 18% recorded once. In germline, CDR1 is DFQATT, CDR2 SNEGSKA (reference sequence). V lost 5 bases and J lost 2; bases outside the gene matches: 12. This CDR3 is built from 16 residues.

V usage is TRBV20-1 and J usage is TRBJ2-1; TRBD2 matches 7 bases. Sequencing was done on a sample of blood. The receptor comes from a woman aged 50 to 60 with Graves' hyperthyroidism that later progressed to Graves' ophthalmopathy. CDR3 sequence: CSAGGGPRRAYNEQFF. CDR3 bases: TGCAGTGCTGGGGGGGGACCGAGAAGGGCCTACAATGAGCAGTTCTTC.